Below are 9 T cell receptor beta chains sequenced from a single sample in a study of blood T cell repertoires in COVID-19. TCRdb keeps only in-frame clones here, not all; method: immunoSEQ multiplex PCR. The repertoire consists of fewer than 250,000 clones, with about 80% occurring once and the leading ten covering 6.9%. Sequencing was performed on peripheral blood. The receptors were gathered from a man aged 55 to 70 with acute or convalescent COVID-19.

This rearrangement joins TRBV4-3 to TRBJ2-1; 11 nucleotides line up with TRBD2. Germline values: CDR1 LGHNA, CDR2 YSLEER. Trimming at V came to 4 bases and at J to 4 bases, leaving 6 bases not matched to a gene. CDR3 length: 16 amino acids. The CDR3 sequence is CASSRDSGGVYNEQFF. In DNA, the CDR3 is TGCGCCAGCAGCCGGGATAGCGGGGGGGTATACAATGAGCAGTTCTTC.

V and J are TRBV24-1 and TRBJ2-1, with 12 bases fitting TRBD2. Trimming at V came to 4 bases and at J to 8 bases, leaving 14 bases not matched to a gene. This CDR3 contains 18 residues. Germline assignment: CDR1 KGHDR and CDR2 SFDVKD. CDR3 in amino acids: CATSDTRTSGKGLDEQFF. The CDR3 DNA reads TGTGCCACCAGTGACACCCGGACTAGCGGGAAAGGTCTAGATGAGCAGTTCTTC.

The chain uses TRBV28 and TRBJ2-5, with TRBD1 as a possible D gene (6 bases). CDR1 and CDR2 (germline): MDHEN, SYDVKM. Trimming took 4 bases from V and 5 from J, leaving 14 bases between them. The CDR3 runs 14 residues. Here the CDR3 reads CASSSGQSRETQYF. The CDR3 bases are TGTGCCAGCAGTTCAGGACAGTCCCGTGAGACCCAGTACTTC.

The rearrangement joins TRBV30 to TRBJ2-2; TRBD2 aligns across 9 bases. V shed 0 bases and J 9 bases; nucleotides not matched to a gene: 14. This CDR3 is 17 amino acids long. Germline V lookup: CDR1 GTSNPN, CDR2 SVGIG (reference sequence). This CDR3 is CAWSVGSAGGPPWELFF. DNA of the CDR3: TGTGCCTGGAGTGTAGGGTCGGCGGGAGGGCCGCCTTGGGAGCTGTTTTTT.

The CDR3 DNA reads TGTGCCATCGAGGGGAGGGCTGGAAACACCATATATTTT. Translation: CAIEGRAGNTIYF. The genes are TRBV10-3 and TRBJ1-3; weak D call: TRBD1 (5 bases). From germline, CDR1 is ENHRY and CDR2 SYGVKD. Trimming took 8 bases from V and 2 from J, leaving 10 bases between them. The CDR3 is made up of 13 amino acids.

This chain connects TRBV14 to TRBJ2-3, with 10 bases that match TRBD1. The CDR3 covers 17 residues. Germline V gene lookup returns CDR1 SGHDN and CDR2 FVKESK. J was trimmed by 4 bases and V by 0 bases; bases with no gene match: 7. CDR3 coding DNA: TGTGCCAGCAGCCAAGAGCTCGGGACAGGGGTGCCAGATACGCAGTATTTT. Amino acids: CASSQELGTGVPDTQYF.

The rearrangement joins TRBV4-1 to TRBJ1-1, with no clear D. The V end lost 8 bases, the J end lost 0 bases, and 22 bases lay between the germline ends. Germline CDR1 is MGHRA and CDR2 is YSYEKL. The CDR3 length is 17 residues. As DNA, the CDR3 is TGCGCCAGCCCCTACTATAGACGACTGGGTATGAACACTGAAGCTTTCTTT. This sequence encodes CASPYYRRLGMNTEAFF.

This clone was counted only a few times. The V and J genes are TRBV6-5 and TRBJ2-1; a possible D gene is TRBD2 (6 bases). The CDR3 loop spans 14 amino acids. Germline CDR1 is MNHEY and CDR2 is SVGAGI. With 6 bases removed from V and 7 bases from J, the gap between germline ends came to 16 bases. For the CDR3, the DNA is TGTGCCAGCAGCACCGGTGCGGGGACTAATGAGCAGTTCTTC. Translated, it gives CASSTGAGTNEQFF.

The J gene is TRBJ2-1, the V gene TRBV19; 7 bases line up with TRBD2. Germline-derived CDR1 and CDR2 are LNHDA and SQIVND (reference sequence). The CDR3 totals 16 residues. Germline trimming cut 5 bases from V and 8 bases from J; bases unmatched to any gene: 15. The CDR3 protein is CASSRLISGRPHEQFF. As DNA, the CDR3 is TGTGCCAGTAGTCGCCTCATTAGCGGGCGTCCCCATGAGCAGTTCTTC.